One sample yielded the 28 T cell receptor beta chains listed below, sequenced in a study of blood T cell repertoires in COVID-19. Clones were read by immunoSEQ multiplex PCR, and TCRdb kept only the in-frame ones, dropping some. The sample contains tens of thousands of clones, around 87% of which appear only once. The sample taken for sequencing was peripheral blood. The receptors come from a human donor in a cohort sampled during active COVID-19. The donor label of this sample is uncertain.

The chain uses TRBV4-3 and TRBJ1-2, with unresolved D. Trimming took off 0 bases at V and 6 bases at J, with 11 bases between the two ends. Germline loops: CDR1 LGHNA, CDR2 YSLEER. The CDR3 spans 14 residues. CDR3: CASSQEGGGHGYTF. The CDR3 DNA reads as TGCGCCAGCAGCCAAGAAGGAGGTGGGCATGGCTACACCTTC.

This clone was recorded once. This rearrangement joins TRBV7-2 to TRBJ2-1; 11 positions match TRBD2. V lost 0 bases and J lost 7; bases outside the gene matches: 5. The CDR3 loop spans 16 amino acids. Looked up from germline, CDR1 is SGHTA and CDR2 is FQGNSA. The CDR3 reads CASSLALAGGFNEQFF. The CDR3 DNA is TGTGCCAGCAGCTTAGCTTTAGCGGGGGGGTTTAATGAGCAGTTCTTC.

The chain carries TRBV6-5 and TRBJ1-1; D call uncertain. Looked up from germline, CDR1 is MNHEY and CDR2 is SVGAGI. V shed 6 bases and J shed 1 base, with 9 bases lying between them. This CDR3 spans 13 amino acids. The CDR3 sequence is CASRGGWNTEAFF. The CDR3 nucleotides read TGTGCCAGCAGAGGCGGCTGGAACACTGAAGCTTTCTTT.

The chain recombines TRBV12-3 or TRBV12-4 with TRBJ2-7; 10 bases align to TRBD2. The CDR3 loop spans 12 amino acids. Trimming cost V 10 bases and J 5 bases; bases outside gene matches: 5. As DNA, the CDR3 is TGTGCCACGTCGACTAGCGGGCACGAGCAGTACTTC. Translating it yields CATSTSGHEQYF.

V and J are TRBV3-1 (or the pseudogene TRBV3-2) and TRBJ2-1; 7 nucleotides agree with TRBD2. Trimming cost V 1 base and J 9 bases; bases outside gene matches: 12. Germline V gene sequence: CDR1 LGHDT, CDR2 YNNKEL (reference sequence). CDR3 length equals 16 residues. CDR3 residues: CASSQGRWGWEGEQFF. CDR3 sequence (DNA): TGTGCCAGCAGCCAAGGTAGATGGGGGTGGGAGGGTGAGCAGTTCTTC.

The chain joins TRBV29-1 to TRBJ2-2; TRBD1 aligns across 10 bases. Germline CDR1 SQVTM, CDR2 ANQGSEA. V shed 6 bases and J 5 bases; nucleotides not matched to a gene: 9. CDR3 size: 15 residues. The CDR3 loop reads CSVKTGGAETGELFF. The CDR3 DNA follows: TGCAGCGTCAAGACAGGGGGCGCAGAGACCGGGGAGCTGTTTTTT.

V gene TRBV5-1 combines with J gene TRBJ2-5, with a tentative D call TRBD2 (6 bases). The CDR3 extends over 15 amino acids. Germline V gives CDR1 SGHRS, CDR2 YFSETQ. Trimming pared 4 bases from V and 5 bases from J, leaving 18 bases between. The CDR3: CASSQFAAGSETQYF. The CDR3 DNA reads as TGCGCCAGCAGCCAGTTCGCGGCGGGATCGGAGACCCAGTACTTC.

This clone occurred a few times. This sequence joins TRBV19 and TRBJ1-3; no definite D call. The V end lost 3 bases, the J end lost 0 bases, and 3 bases lay between the germline ends. The germline V gene has CDR1 LNHDA and CDR2 SQIVND (reference sequence). The CDR3 runs 13 residues. For the CDR3, the DNA is TGTGCCAGTAGTATTAGCTCTGGAAACACCATATATTTT. Protein product: CASSISSGNTIYF. The full variable domain, its missing parts supplied by reference TRBV19 and TRBJ1-3, is DGGITQSPKYLFRKEGQNVTLSCEQNLNHDAMYWYRQDPGQGLRLIYYSQIVNDFQKGDIAEGYSVSREKKESFPLTVTSAQKNPTAFYLCASSISSGNTIYFGEGSWLTVV.

The rearrangement joins TRBV18 to TRBJ1-5; D is perhaps TRBD1 (6 bases). Germline lookup yields CDR1 KGHSH and CDR2 LQKENI. V lost 2 bases and J 4 bases, leaving 30 bases between the germline ends. This CDR3 has 21 residues. CDR3 in amino acids: CASSPIPLGGQTSRTNQPQHF. CDR3 bases: TGTGCCAGCTCACCAATCCCCCTAGGTGGACAGACTTCCCGCACGAATCAGCCCCAGCATTTT.

The chain has TRBV6-5 and TRBJ1-2, with TRBD1 matching over 11 bases. Germline-derived CDR1 and CDR2 are MNHEY and SVGAGI. Germline trimming cut 2 bases from V and 2 bases from J; bases unmatched to any gene: 4. The CDR3 has 16 residues. The CDR3 reads CASSYVRTGGNYGYTF. The DNA of the CDR3 is TGTGCCAGCAGTTACGTTCGGACAGGGGGCAACTATGGCTACACCTTC.

This CDR3 is CASSIGRDTQYF. For the CDR3, the DNA is TGTGCCAGTAGTATAGGCCGGGATACGCAGTATTTT. The J gene is TRBJ2-3, the V gene TRBV19, with D unresolved. The germline V gene encodes CDR1 LNHDA and CDR2 SQIVND (reference sequence). With 1 base removed from V and 6 bases from J, the gap between germline ends came to 5 bases. The CDR3 is made up of 12 amino acids.

This chain uses TRBV7-9 with TRBJ1-1, with D uncertain. Between the trimmed V and J ends, which lost 3 bases and 2 bases, there was a span of 7 bases. This CDR3 contains 13 residues. CDR1 SEHNR and CDR2 FQNEAQ come from the germline V gene (reference sequence). The CDR3 DNA reads as TGTGCCAGCAGCTTCCAACTTAACACTGAAGCTTTCTTT. Translated, it gives CASSFQLNTEAFF.

The rearrangement joins TRBV12-3 or TRBV12-4 to TRBJ1-1; D gene uncertain. V was shortened by 2 bases and J by 7 bases, with 5 bases between the two germline ends. There are 11 residues in the CDR3. Written as DNA, the CDR3 is TGTGCCAGCAGTTTAAGAGGTGAAGCTTTCTTT. It translates to CASSLRGEAFF.

The chain has TRBV4-2 and TRBJ2-3; TRBD2 aligns across 10 bases. V gave up 6 bases and J gave up 2 bases; unmatched junction bases: 2. The germline CDR1 and CDR2 sequences are LGHNA and YNFKEQ. This CDR3 spans 14 amino acids. CDR3 protein: CASRLAGYTDTQYF. CDR3 in DNA: TGTGCCAGCAGACTAGCGGGGTACACAGATACGCAGTATTTT.

The chain uses TRBV7-9 and TRBJ1-5, with D possibly being TRBD1 (6 bases). Germline CDR1 SEHNR, CDR2 FQNEAQ (reference sequence). This CDR3 region has 15 residues. Trimming removed 4 bases from V and 3 bases from J, with 13 bases in between. CDR3 nucleotides: TGTGCCAGCAGCTCCACACAGGGCACCAATCAGCCCCAGCATTTT. Translated: CASSSTQGTNQPQHF.

The rearrangement joins TRBV27 to TRBJ1-4; D is perhaps TRBD1 (5 bases). The CDR3 has 17 residues. V was cut by 5 bases and J by 7 bases, with 23 bases left in between. Per the germline V gene, CDR1 is MNHEY and CDR2 is SMNVEV (reference sequence). CDR3 coding DNA: TGTGCCAGCAGTCCGGACCCCCGGTGGGGCGGGACTGAAAAACTGTTTTTT. Encoded protein: CASSPDPRWGGTEKLFF.

The CDR3 loop reads CASSESGDRGEAFF. DNA of the CDR3: TGTGCCAGCAGTGAGTCAGGAGACAGGGGGGAAGCTTTCTTT. The chain employs TRBV2 and TRBJ1-1; 9 bases are a match to TRBD1. The CDR3 is made up of 14 amino acids. V gave up 3 bases and J gave up 8 bases; unmatched junction bases: 7. Germline assignment: CDR1 SNHLY and CDR2 FYNNEI. Full variable domain (rest looked up from reference TRBV2 and TRBJ1-1): EPEVTQTPSHQVTQMGQEVILRCVPISNHLYFYWYRQILGQKVEFLVSFYNNEISEKSEIFDDQFSVERPDGSNFTLKIRSTKLEDSAMYFCASSESGDRGEAFFGQGTRLTVV.

The rearrangement uses TRBV7-2 and TRBJ2-5, with TRBD1 identical over 8 bases. The germline gives CDR1 SGHTA, CDR2 FQGNSA. With 5 bases clipped from V and 5 bases from J, the junction kept 7 bases outside the gene matches. The CDR3 extends over 14 amino acids. The DNA of the CDR3 is TGTGCCAGCAGCAGCCAGGGGGCAGGCGAGACCCAGTACTTC. Protein sequence: CASSSQGAGETQYF.

The gene calls are TRBV3-1 (or the pseudogene TRBV3-2) and TRBJ2-5, with D possibly TRBD1 on 5 matching bases. Germline loops: CDR1 LGHDT, CDR2 YNNKEL (reference sequence). CDR3 size: 13 residues. Trimming took 10 bases from V and 5 from J, leaving 17 bases between them. CDR3 residues: CATIRGLGETQYF. The CDR3, as DNA: TGTGCCACCATTAGGGGCCTCGGGGAGACCCAGTACTTC.

The CDR3 sequence is CASSYQQGDNEQFF. The CDR3 bases are TGTGCCAGCAGTTACCAACAGGGAGACAATGAGCAGTTCTTC. The rearrangement links TRBV6-5 to TRBJ2-1; weak D call: TRBD1 (6 bases). CDR3 length equals 14 residues. Trimming shortened V by 2 bases and J by 5 bases, and 10 bases separated the two germline ends. CDR1 and CDR2 from the germline V gene are MNHEY and SVGAGI.

This sequence joins TRBV6-5 and TRBJ1-1; unclear D gene. V lost 7 bases to trimming and J lost 3 bases, with 9 bases between them. Germline V lookup: CDR1 MNHEY, CDR2 SVGAGI. The CDR3 sequence is 12 residues long. The CDR3 reads CASIGLYTEAFF. The CDR3, as DNA: TGTGCCAGCATTGGGCTTTACACTGAAGCTTTCTTT.

The J gene is TRBJ2-7, the V gene TRBV7-3, with D unclear. The germline CDR1 and CDR2 sequences are SGHTA and FQGTGA. This CDR3 comprises 13 residues. V lost 3 bases, J lost 6 bases, and 12 bases lay in between. The CDR3 DNA sequence: TGTGCCAGCAGCTTGAACGCGGAGCGCGAGCAGTACTTC. Amino acid sequence: CASSLNAEREQYF.

The chain has TRBV5-1 and TRBJ1-1; 7 bases are shared with TRBD1. Germline CDR1 and CDR2: SGHRS and YFSETQ. V was clipped by 4 bases and J by 3 bases; unmatched bases: 6. This CDR3 has 14 amino acids. Here the CDR3 DNA reads TGCGCCAGCAGCCCGACAGGGTACGACACTGAAGCTTTCTTT. Its protein is CASSPTGYDTEAFF.

As concerns this clone: The same CDR3 also results from other DNA sequences found in this sample. This chain links TRBV5-6 with TRBJ2-5; TRBD2 aligns across 8 bases. V shed 2 bases and J 5 bases; nucleotides not matched to a gene: 2. There are 13 residues in the CDR3. Germline V gene lookup returns CDR1 SGHDT and CDR2 YYEEEE. CDR3 loop: CASSFGGAETQYF. For the CDR3, the DNA is TGTGCCAGCAGCTTCGGGGGGGCCGAGACCCAGTACTTC. The full variable domain, with the rest looked up from reference TRBV5-6 and TRBJ2-5, is DAGVTQSPTHLIKTRGQQVTLRCSPKSGHDTVSWYQQALGQGPQFIFQYYEEEERQRGNFPDRFSGHQFPNYSSELNVNALLLGDSALYLCASSFGGAETQYFGPGTRLLVL.

The CDR3 loop reads CASSLNTGELFF. As DNA, the CDR3 is TGTGCCAGCAGCCTGAACACCGGGGAGCTGTTTTTT. V is TRBV11-2 and J is TRBJ2-2, with D unclear. Trimming took 5 bases from V and 1 from J, leaving 2 bases between them. The CDR3 has 12 amino acids. Germline V CDR1 and CDR2: SGHAT, FQNNGV.

The chain couples TRBV5-1 to TRBJ2-7, with D unresolved. Between the trimmed V and J ends, which lost 0 bases and 4 bases, there was a span of 8 bases. The germline gives CDR1 SGHRS, CDR2 YFSETQ. The CDR3 sequence is 13 residues long. CDR3 nucleotide sequence: TGCGCCAGCAGCTTGGCCCAACAGTACGAGCAGTACTTC. Protein sequence: CASSLAQQYEQYF.

The chain recombines TRBV4-1 with TRBJ1-6, with a weak D call TRBD1 (5 bases). The length of the CDR3 is 14 residues. Germline values: CDR1 MGHRA, CDR2 YSYEKL. The V gene lost 1 base and the J gene lost 7 bases, with 8 bases spanning the gap. Here the CDR3 reads CASSQAKGNSPLHF. For the CDR3, the DNA is TGCGCCAGCAGCCAAGCCAAGGGGAATTCACCCCTCCACTTT.

V and J are TRBV5-6 and TRBJ1-1, with a tentative D call TRBD1 (5 bases). V was trimmed by 5 bases and J by 10 bases, leaving 21 bases between them. CDR3 size: 14 residues. Germline values: CDR1 SGHDT, CDR2 YYEEEE. The CDR3 protein is CASRHSPRSGGAFF. The CDR3 DNA reads as TGTGCCAGCAGACACTCACCCCGCTCCGGGGGAGCTTTCTTT.